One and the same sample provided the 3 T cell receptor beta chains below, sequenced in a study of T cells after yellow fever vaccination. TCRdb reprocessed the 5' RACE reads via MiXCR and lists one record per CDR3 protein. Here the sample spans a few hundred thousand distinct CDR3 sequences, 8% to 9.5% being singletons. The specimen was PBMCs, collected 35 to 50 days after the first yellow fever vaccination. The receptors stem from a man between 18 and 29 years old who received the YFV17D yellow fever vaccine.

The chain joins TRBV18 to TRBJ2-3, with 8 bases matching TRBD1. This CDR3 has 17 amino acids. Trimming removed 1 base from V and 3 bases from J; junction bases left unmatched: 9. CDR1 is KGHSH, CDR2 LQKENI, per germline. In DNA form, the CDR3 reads TGTGCCAGCTCACCACTCCCTCCCAGGGGGCGTACAGATACGCAGTATTTT. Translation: CASSPLPPRGRTDTQYF.

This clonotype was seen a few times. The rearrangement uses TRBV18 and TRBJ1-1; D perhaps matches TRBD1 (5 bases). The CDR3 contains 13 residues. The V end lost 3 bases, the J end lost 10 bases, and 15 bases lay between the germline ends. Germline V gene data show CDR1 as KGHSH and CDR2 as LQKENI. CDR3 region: CASSPNRDGSAFF. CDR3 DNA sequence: TGTGCCAGCTCACCGAACCGGGACGGGTCAGCTTTCTTT.

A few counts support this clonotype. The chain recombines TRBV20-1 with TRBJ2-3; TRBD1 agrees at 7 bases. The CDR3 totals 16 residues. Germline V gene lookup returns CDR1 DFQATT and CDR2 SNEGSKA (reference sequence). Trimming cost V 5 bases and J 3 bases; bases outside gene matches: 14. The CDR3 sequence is CSAPLDTGVVTDTQYF. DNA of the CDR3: TGCAGTGCTCCTCTAGACACAGGGGTGGTTACAGATACGCAGTATTTT.